These 31 T cell receptor beta chains share one sample of origin, sequenced in a study of blood T cells in healthy people across ages. Next came a second PCR, run for about 7 to 12 cycles, which used a sample-barcoded 5' primer along with a J-beta primer mix. TCRdb fed the 5' RACE reads into MiXCR, producing one record per CDR3 protein. The table has over a million distinct CDR3 sequences, under 55% seen once. Sequencing was done on a sample of blood. These receptors originate from a woman aged 60-75 years in good health.

This clonotype has more than one count but fewer than ten. This chain uses TRBV20-1 with TRBJ2-1; no firm D call. Trimming left V 1 base short and J 5 bases short, with 6 bases between. Germline assignment: CDR1 DFQATT and CDR2 SNEGSKA (reference sequence). The CDR3 extends over 12 amino acids. This CDR3 reads CSARGDHNEQFF. The CDR3 DNA is TGCAGTGCTAGAGGTGATCACAATGAGCAGTTCTTC.

This chain links TRBV6-6 with TRBJ2-3; TRBD2 matches at 12 bases. CDR3 length equals 15 residues. Germline CDR1 and CDR2: MNHNY and SVGAGI (reference sequence). The ends lost 4 bases at V and 5 bases at J; junction bases unmatched: 4. The CDR3 region is CASSSTSGRLDTQYF. The CDR3 region has the DNA TGTGCCAGCAGTTCCACTAGCGGGAGGTTAGATACGCAGTATTTT.

A few counts support this clonotype. V and J are TRBV28 and TRBJ2-7; TRBD2 matches 8 bases. This CDR3 comprises 15 residues. Germline V CDR1 and CDR2: MDHEN, SYDVKM. The J segment lost 10 bases and the V segment lost 7 bases, leaving 18 bases of the junction unmatched. This CDR3 is CASKGGEESGRGQYF. Written as DNA, the CDR3 is TGTGCCAGCAAAGGGGGGGAGGAGAGCGGGAGAGGACAGTACTTC.

In its sample, this clonotype was seen a few times. This chain connects TRBV21-1 to TRBJ1-4; the table names TRBD1, a call not compared with the DNA. TRBV21-1 is listed as a pseudogene. There are 14 residues in the CDR3. CDR3 amino acids: CASSKFRGNEKLFF. The CDR3 DNA reads TGTGCCAGCAGCAAATTCCGGGGGAATGAAAAACTGTTTTTT.

This rearrangement joins TRBV7-9 to TRBJ2-7; 10 bases are shared with TRBD2. Germline V lookup: CDR1 SEHNR, CDR2 FQNEAQ (reference sequence). After removal of 0 bases from V and 5 bases from J, the junction contained 7 bases not matched to a gene. This CDR3 comprises 16 residues. This CDR3 is CASSLALAGVVDEQYF. The CDR3 DNA sequence: TGTGCCAGCAGCTTAGCTCTAGCGGGAGTTGTCGACGAGCAGTACTTC.

The J gene is TRBJ2-5, the V gene TRBV6-2 or TRBV6-3; 14 bases agree with TRBD2. The ends lost 7 bases at V and 4 bases at J; junction bases unmatched: 11. The germline gives CDR1 MNHEY, CDR2 SVGEGT. The CDR3 is made up of 17 amino acids. The CDR3 bases are TGTGCCAGCACCCGTATCCCCGGGACTAGCGGGAGAGAGACCCAGTACTTC. As protein: CASTRIPGTSGRETQYF.

Concerning this clonotype itself: One end of the junction fails to match germline, which may point to a read error. The chain employs TRBV15 and TRBJ2-3, with D uncertain. Germline V CDR1 and CDR2: LNHNV, YYDKDF (reference sequence). The CDR3 sequence is 13 residues long. CDR3 sequence reads: CATSSRATDTQYF. As DNA, the CDR3 is TGCGCCACCAGCAGCCGGGCGACGGATACGCAGTATTTT.

The chain joins TRBV27 to TRBJ2-3; 9 nucleotides line up with TRBD2. The CDR3 has 15 amino acids. V shed 7 bases, J shed 5 bases, and the junction held 10 bases outside the gene matches. From germline, CDR1 is MNHEY and CDR2 SMNVEV (reference sequence). The CDR3: CASTSLASGEDTQYF. For the CDR3, the DNA is TGTGCCAGCACCTCCCTGGCTAGCGGGGAAGATACGCAGTATTTT.

The chain couples TRBV5-1 to TRBJ1-2; possibly TRBD1 for D (6 bases). CDR3 length: 15 amino acids. Germline V gene sequence: CDR1 SGHRS, CDR2 YFSETQ. The ends were cut back, 4 bases at V and 2 bases at J, with 15 bases in the middle. Here the CDR3 reads CASSLLTGGNYGYTF. The CDR3 nucleotides are TGCGCCAGCAGCCTACTGACAGGAGGGAACTATGGCTACACCTTC.

This chain uses TRBV6-5 with TRBJ2-6, with 11 bases matching TRBD1. Germline CDR1 and CDR2: MNHEY and SVGAGI. J was trimmed by 0 bases and V by 0 bases; bases with no gene match: 1. The CDR3 loop spans 18 amino acids. The chain's CDR3 is CASSYSGQGGSGANVLTF. CDR3 sequence (DNA): TGTGCCAGCAGTTACTCGGGACAGGGGGGCTCTGGGGCCAACGTCCTGACTTTC.

This clonotype was detected only a few times. V is TRBV3-1 and J is TRBJ2-3; perhaps TRBD2 as D (5 bases). The CDR3 is made up of 14 amino acids. Germline V gene data show CDR1 as LGHDT and CDR2 as YNNKEL (reference sequence). V was pared by 6 bases and J by 3 bases, with 13 bases between. CDR3: CASRSRGRTDTQYF. In DNA, the CDR3 is TGTGCCAGCAGGTCCAGAGGGCGGACAGATACGCAGTATTTT.

This clonotype has a handful of counts. In nucleotides, the CDR3 is TGTGCCAGCAGTCGAAGGACGGTTAGCTCCTACGAGCAGTACTTC. As protein: CASSRRTVSSYEQYF. V usage is TRBV7-2 and J usage is TRBJ2-7; D unresolved. Looked up from germline, CDR1 is SGHTA and CDR2 is FQGNSA. V dropped 6 bases and J dropped 0 bases, with 15 bases sitting between them. The CDR3 loop spans 15 amino acids.

This clonotype occurred a few times. The chain carries TRBV12-3 or TRBV12-4 and TRBJ1-2, with D hard to call. This CDR3 is built from 14 residues. The V gene lost 2 bases and the J gene lost 4 bases, with 11 bases spanning the gap. CDR3 amino acids: CASSLKRATYGYTF. The CDR3 nucleotides are TGTGCCAGCAGTTTAAAACGGGCGACCTATGGCTACACCTTC.

The V call is TRBV18, the J call TRBJ2-7; 7 nucleotides line up with TRBD1. The J call may be wrong; the DNA end is better matched by TRBJ2-5. The germline gives CDR1 KGHSH, CDR2 LQKENI. The CDR3 has 14 residues. In DNA form, the CDR3 reads TGTGCCAGCTCACAACAACAGGGGCGGGAGACCCAGTACTTC. Protein product: CASSQQQGRETQYF.

This rearrangement joins TRBV20-1 to TRBJ2-1; 10 bases agree with TRBD2. With 8 bases clipped from V and 0 bases from J, the junction kept 10 bases outside the gene matches. Germline assignment: CDR1 DFQATT and CDR2 SNEGSKA (reference sequence). The CDR3 has 16 amino acids. CDR3 residues: CSTNSGLAASYNEQFF. The CDR3 region has the DNA TGCAGTACTAACTCCGGACTAGCGGCCTCCTACAATGAGCAGTTCTTC.

The rearrangement joins TRBV20-1 to TRBJ2-1; TRBD2 agrees at 13 bases. J gave up 2 bases and V 2 bases, and 3 bases lay outside the gene matches. Germline CDR1 reads DFQATT; CDR2 reads SNEGSKA (reference sequence). This CDR3 contains 16 residues. This CDR3 reads CSARHGLAGAYNEQFF. The DNA of the CDR3 is TGCAGTGCTAGACACGGACTAGCGGGAGCCTACAATGAGCAGTTCTTC.

V gene TRBV6-1 combines with J gene TRBJ1-4; the D gene is possibly TRBD1 (5 bases). The CDR3 spans 14 residues. Trimming shortened V by 4 bases and J by 11 bases, and 17 bases separated the two germline ends. CDR1 is MNHNS, CDR2 SASEGT, per germline. The CDR3 spells CASSVSPGEGKLFF. In nucleotides, the CDR3 is TGTGCCAGCAGTGTTTCCCCGGGGGAGGGTAAACTGTTTTTT.

The gene calls are TRBV11-1 and TRBJ2-7; 11 bases align to TRBD2. The CDR3 has 19 amino acids. The V and J ends lost 8 bases and 1 base, in that order; junction bases with no gene match: 19. Germline assignment: CDR1 SGHAT and CDR2 FQDESV (reference sequence). The CDR3 spells CASGSSVPTSGIRSYEQYF. Here the CDR3 DNA reads TGTGCCAGCGGCTCCTCAGTTCCGACTAGCGGGATAAGGTCCTACGAGCAGTACTTC.

The V call is TRBV10-3, the J call TRBJ2-1; no reliable D call. Trimming pared 2 bases from V and 15 bases from J, leaving 14 bases between. The CDR3 sequence is 12 residues long. CDR1 is ENHRY and CDR2 is SYGVKD in the germline V gene. The CDR3 loop reads CAISEGPDRRFF. DNA for the CDR3: TGTGCCATCAGTGAGGGCCCTGACCGGAGGTTCTTC.

The J gene is TRBJ2-7, the V gene TRBV2; D uncertain. The CDR3 covers 11 residues. With 7 bases removed from V and 5 bases from J, the gap between germline ends came to 9 bases. Germline CDR1 SNHLY, CDR2 FYNNEI. The CDR3, as DNA: TGTGCCAGCATAGTACGGAACGAGCAGTACTTC. It translates to CASIVRNEQYF.

V is TRBV15 and J is TRBJ1-2; D gene uncertain. Germline lookup yields CDR1 LNHNV and CDR2 YYDKDF (reference sequence). The V and J ends lost 0 bases and 4 bases respectively, with 9 bases between them. CDR3 length: 14 amino acids. DNA for the CDR3: TGTGCCACCAGCAGAGATAAAACGGGCTATGGCTACACCTTC. This codes for CATSRDKTGYGYTF.

Here the CDR3 reads CAISEGLDTDTQYF. CDR3 DNA: TGTGCCATCAGTGAGGGTCTAGACACAGATACGCAGTATTTT. J is TRBJ2-3 and V is TRBV10-3, with D uncertain. The CDR3 runs 14 residues. V lost 2 bases and J lost 2, with 8 bases in between. CDR1 and CDR2 from the germline V gene are ENHRY and SYGVKD.

There are many counts of this clonotype. The V call is TRBV6-5, the J call TRBJ2-1; 9 positions agree with TRBD2. CDR3 length equals 15 residues. Germline V lookup: CDR1 MNHEY, CDR2 SVGAGI. The V gene end was trimmed by 6 bases and the J gene end by 1 base; junction bases not matched to a gene: 4. The CDR3 DNA reads TGTGCCAGCAGATCGACTAGCGGTTCCTACAATGAGCAGTTCTTC. Protein sequence: CASRSTSGSYNEQFF.

This clonotype was seen a few times. The chain links TRBV11-2 to TRBJ2-5, with 9 bases that match TRBD1. Germline CDR1 and CDR2: SGHAT and FQNNGV. The CDR3 covers 15 residues. V dropped 2 bases and J dropped 5; count of bases not matched to a gene: 6. The CDR3 region is CASSLISTGGETQYF. CDR3 in DNA: TGTGCCAGCAGCTTAATTTCCACAGGGGGCGAGACCCAGTACTTC.

The chain has TRBV14 and TRBJ2-4; a possible D gene is TRBD2 (6 bases). The germline V gene has CDR1 SGHDN and CDR2 FVKESK. Trimming removed 1 base at V and 13 bases at J, with 14 bases between. This CDR3 contains 13 residues. The DNA of the CDR3 is TGTGCCAGCAGCCAAGGTGTGACGGGGGAGCAGTACTTC. Protein sequence: CASSQGVTGEQYF.

The V and J genes are TRBV6-6 and TRBJ2-3; 9 nucleotides agree with TRBD2. Germline loops: CDR1 MNHNY, CDR2 SVGAGI (reference sequence). The ends lost 6 bases at V and 1 base at J; junction bases unmatched: 8. CDR3 size: 16 residues. DNA of the CDR3: TGTGCCAGCAGAAGGGCCCGGACTAGCGGCACAGATACGCAGTATTTT. Translation: CASRRARTSGTDTQYF.

In the case of this clonotype: The junction differs from germline at one of its ends, possibly a read error. The chain employs TRBV3-1 and TRBJ2-1, with 8 bases aligning to TRBD2. CDR3 length equals 16 residues. The germline V gene encodes CDR1 LGHDT and CDR2 YNNKEL (reference sequence). CDR3 nucleotide sequence: TGTGCCAGCAGCCAAGAACATAAGCGGGAGTCGAATGTGCAGTTCTTC. Its protein is CASSQEHKRESNVQFF.

The V and J genes are TRBV29-1 and TRBJ2-7; D possibly matches TRBD1 or TRBD2 (5 bases each). Germline CDR1 and CDR2: SQVTM and ANQGSEA. Trimming left V 2 bases short and J 2 bases short, with 16 bases between. The CDR3 has 15 residues. DNA for the CDR3: TGCAGCGTTGAATCCGGGGCAGGGAACCCCTACGAGCAGTACTTC. Its protein product is CSVESGAGNPYEQYF.

The V gene is TRBV7-9, the J gene TRBJ2-7, with 9 positions matching TRBD2. Germline V gives CDR1 SEHNR, CDR2 FQNEAQ (reference sequence). The CDR3 loop spans 15 amino acids. The V segment lost 6 bases and the J segment 3 bases; nucleotides outside the gene matches: 9. CDR3 region: CASSPTSGANYEQYF. CDR3 DNA sequence: TGTGCCAGCAGTCCGACTAGCGGAGCGAACTACGAGCAGTACTTC.

The CDR3 DNA sequence: TGTGCCAGCAGGCAAGGACAACCCACAGATACGCAGTATTTT. This translates into CASRQGQPTDTQYF. The V and J genes are TRBV2 and TRBJ2-3, with a weak D call TRBD1 (5 bases). The length of the CDR3 is 14 residues. Germline lookup yields CDR1 SNHLY and CDR2 FYNNEI. Trimming took off 6 bases at V and 2 bases at J, with 12 bases between the two ends.

As concerns this clonotype: One end of the junction varies from germline; a read error may be responsible. V usage is TRBV5-4 and J usage is TRBJ2-1, with 7 bases lining up with TRBD2. The germline CDR1 and CDR2 sequences are SGHNT and YYREEE (reference sequence). The CDR3 has 15 residues. The CDR3 DNA reads TGTGCCTGCAGCTTTGGTGGGAGGGCCTTTGATGAGCAGTTCTTC. This sequence encodes CACSFGGRAFDEQFF.